Presented here are 6 T cell receptor beta chains from one specimen sequenced in a study of blood T cells in healthy people across ages. PCR was performed a second time for about 7 to 11 cycles using a sample-barcoded 5' primer and a J-beta primer mix. From the 5' RACE reads, TCRdb called clonotypes with MiXCR, one entry per CDR3 protein. The sample includes hundreds of thousands of distinct CDR3 sequences, about 53% seen only once; the top ten take approximately 41%. Sequences were obtained from blood. The source is a man of 80 years or more in good health.

This clonotype was counted between two and nine times. This chain connects TRBV5-1 to TRBJ1-1; a weak D match, TRBD1 (6 bases). The CDR3 runs 15 residues. Trimming removed 4 bases from V and 5 bases from J, with 18 bases in between. CDR1 and CDR2 from the germline V gene are SGHRS and YFSETQ. The CDR3 nucleotides read TGCGCCAGCAGCCCGGACGGGGGCGCGAGGACTGAAGCTTTCTTT. Its protein product is CASSPDGGARTEAFF.

The V gene is TRBV13, the J gene TRBJ2-7, with 10 bases matching TRBD2. The DNA matches TRBJ2-5 better at its end, which makes the J call doubtful. Germline V gene lookup returns CDR1 PRHDT and CDR2 FYEKMQ (reference sequence). This CDR3 is 16 amino acids long. The CDR3, as DNA: TGTGCCAGCAGCTTAAGCCTAGCGGGAGCGGGTGAGACCCAGTACTTC. Its translation is CASSLSLAGAGETQYF.

DNA for the CDR3: TGCAGCGCCGTACGGGACTCAGGGGAGGGCTACACCTTC. Its protein product is CSAVRDSGEGYTF. This sequence joins TRBV29-1 and TRBJ1-2; D possibly corresponds to TRBD1 (6 bases). In germline, CDR1 is SQVTM, CDR2 ANQGSEA. CDR3 length: 13 residues. V lost 7 bases to trimming and J lost 8 bases, with 20 bases between them.

V usage is TRBV2 and J usage is TRBJ1-6; D is possibly TRBD1 (6 bases). This CDR3 region has 18 residues. Trimming shortened V by 6 bases and J by 0 bases, and 18 bases separated the two germline ends. Germline V lookup: CDR1 SNHLY, CDR2 FYNNEI. CDR3 nucleotide sequence: TGTGCCAGCAGCGTCGGACAGTCTTCGAGCTCCTATAATTCACCCCTCCACTTT. Amino acids: CASSVGQSSSSYNSPLHF.

This clonotype has a handful of counts. The J gene is TRBJ2-3, the V gene TRBV4-1; D possibly matches TRBD1 or TRBD2 (5 bases each). CDR1 and CDR2 (germline): MGHRA, YSYEKL. The CDR3 has 15 amino acids. Trimming removed 6 bases at V and 0 bases at J, with 13 bases between. For the CDR3, the DNA is TGCGCCAGCAGATTCGGGTGGGGGAGCACAGATACGCAGTATTTT. Translation: CASRFGWGSTDTQYF.

This clonotype has just a few counts. This CDR3 is CASSPHPLGPRDEQFF. Here the CDR3 DNA reads TGTGCCAGCAGCCCCCATCCCTTGGGCCCCAGGGATGAGCAGTTCTTC. The chain joins TRBV11-1 to TRBJ2-1, with a weak D call TRBD1 (5 bases). V lost 5 bases and J 8 bases, leaving 22 bases between the germline ends. The V gene's germline CDR1 is SGHAT and CDR2 FQDESV (reference sequence). The CDR3 spans 16 residues.